The 23 T cell receptor beta chains below come from one sample, sequenced in a study. Adaptor-ligated barcode primers were used to amplify TRBV12-4/TRBJ1-2 clonotypes. TCRdb used MiXCR to reprocess the multiplex PCR reads, holding one entry per CDR3 protein. The sample shows about 440 distinct CDR3 sequences, 19% of them seen only once. Sequencing was carried out using naive CD4+ T cells sorted from blood. The subset denotes: naive CD4+ T cells, CD4+CD45RA+CD25-. The origin of the receptors is a female donor with breast cancer.

The genes are TRBV12-3 or TRBV12-4 and TRBJ1-2; maybe TRBD1 (5 bases). The V end was cut by 6 bases, the J end by 6 bases, with 14 bases between. This CDR3 spans 13 amino acids. The CDR3 sequence: CASSPQDSHGYTF. The CDR3 DNA is TGTGCCAGCAGCCCACAGGACTCCCATGGCTACACCTTC.

J is TRBJ1-2 and V is TRBV12-3 or TRBV12-4; D ambiguous. V was shortened by 8 bases and J by 7 bases, with 11 bases between the two germline ends. CDR3 length: 11 amino acids. DNA of the CDR3: TGTGCCAGCCGCCCGTCGGGTGGCTACACCTTC. As protein: CASRPSGGYTF.

This clonotype is labeled as hyperexpanded. The chain is built from TRBV12-3 or TRBV12-4 and TRBJ1-2; D remains unclear. Trimming took off 6 bases at V and 6 bases at J, with 8 bases between the two ends. This CDR3 comprises 11 residues. For the CDR3, the DNA is TGTGCCAGCAGCCTCCAGGATGGCTACACCTTC. Protein: CASSLQDGYTF.

The chain is built from TRBV12-3 or TRBV12-4 and TRBJ1-2, with TRBD1 matching 7 bases. V gave up 8 bases and J gave up 7 bases; unmatched junction bases: 10. The CDR3 loop spans 13 amino acids. The CDR3 here is CASRLRDSSGYTF. CDR3 bases: TGTGCCAGCCGCCTCCGGGACAGCTCTGGCTACACCTTC.

This clonotype is deemed large. The V call is TRBV12-3 or TRBV12-4, the J call TRBJ1-2, with 7 bases fitting TRBD1. Trimming took 5 bases from V and 2 from J; bases not matched to a gene: 5. The CDR3 has 14 amino acids. The CDR3: CASSRDRLNYGYTF. In DNA, the CDR3 is TGTGCCAGCAGTCGGGACAGACTGAACTATGGCTACACCTTC.

This clonotype is termed medium-sized. This chain links TRBV12-3 or TRBV12-4 with TRBJ1-2; D remains ambiguous. This CDR3 region has 12 residues. V was trimmed by 3 bases and J by 1 base, leaving 3 bases between them. Here the CDR3 DNA reads TGTGCCAGCAGTTTTAGTAACTATGGCTACACCTTC. Amino acid sequence: CASSFSNYGYTF.

This chain links TRBV12-3 or TRBV12-4 with TRBJ1-2, with TRBD1 identical over 7 bases. The CDR3 loop spans 14 amino acids. Losses at the gene ends were 2 bases for V and 4 bases for J; bases not matched to a gene: 4. This chain's CDR3 is CASSLSGQTYGYTF. The CDR3 DNA sequence: TGTGCCAGCAGTTTATCGGGACAGACCTATGGCTACACCTTC.

By proportion, this clonotype is medium-sized. The CDR3 reads CASSSTVSGYTF. Written as DNA, the CDR3 is TGTGCCAGCAGCTCGACAGTATCTGGCTACACCTTC. The rearrangement uses TRBV12-3 or TRBV12-4 and TRBJ1-2; possibly TRBD1 for D (5 bases). CDR3 length equals 12 residues. Trimming cost V 6 bases and J 7 bases, with 12 bases left between them.

V is TRBV12-3 or TRBV12-4 and J is TRBJ1-2, with 9 bases fitting TRBD1. The junction had 7 bases not matched to a gene; V was cut back by 6 bases and J by 8 bases. The CDR3 has 13 amino acids. The CDR3, as DNA: TGTGCCAGCAGAGGGACAGGGATGAGGGGCTACACCTTC. Its protein product is CASRGTGMRGYTF.

By share of the sample, this clonotype is large. The chain joins TRBV12-3 or TRBV12-4 to TRBJ1-2; tentatively, D is TRBD1 (5 bases). This CDR3 spans 15 amino acids. V was trimmed by 1 base and J by 4 bases, leaving 13 bases between them. CDR3: CASSLGRGLAYGYTF. In DNA form, the CDR3 reads TGTGCCAGCAGTTTAGGGAGGGGACTAGCCTATGGCTACACCTTC.

This clonotype is deemed large. This chain joins TRBV12-3 or TRBV12-4 and TRBJ1-2; 10 bases fit TRBD1. The J segment lost 7 bases and the V segment lost 6 bases, leaving 8 bases of the junction unmatched. The CDR3 is 14 amino acids. This chain's CDR3 is CASSHRDRGLGYTF. In nucleotides, the CDR3 is TGTGCCAGCAGCCACCGGGACAGGGGTCTTGGCTACACCTTC.

This clonotype ranks as large (0.1 to 1%). The rearrangement links TRBV12-5 to TRBJ1-2, with D perhaps matching TRBD1 (5 bases). Trimming took 0 bases from V and 4 from J, leaving 6 bases between them. The CDR3 is made up of 13 amino acids. Looked up from germline, CDR1 is LGHNT and CDR2 is FRNRAP. CDR3 amino acids: CASGLVTAYGYTF. DNA for the CDR3: TGTGCTAGTGGTTTGGTGACAGCCTATGGCTACACCTTC.

This clonotype counts as large. The chain recombines TRBV12-3 or TRBV12-4 with TRBJ1-2, with D unclear. V shed 6 bases and J shed 7 bases, with 15 bases lying between them. The CDR3 has 13 residues. The CDR3 loop reads CASSYTNWGGYTF. The CDR3 nucleotides are TGTGCCAGCAGCTACACAAATTGGGGTGGCTACACCTTC.

By sample fraction, this clonotype is large. The rearrangement uses TRBV12-3 or TRBV12-4 and TRBJ1-2; D remains unclear. There are 12 residues in the CDR3. Trimming removed 5 bases from V and 2 bases from J, with 6 bases in between. CDR3 DNA: TGTGCCAGCAGTAACAGCAACTATGGCTACACCTTC. Translated, it gives CASSNSNYGYTF.

The chain uses TRBV12-3 or TRBV12-4 and TRBJ1-2; D gene ambiguous. V was pared by 6 bases and J by 10 bases, with 12 bases between. CDR3 length: 11 residues. For the CDR3, the DNA is TGTGCCAGCAGCCAACTCCATGACTACACCTTC. Amino acid sequence: CASSQLHDYTF.

Relative to its sample, this clonotype is medium-sized. V gene TRBV12-3 or TRBV12-4 combines with J gene TRBJ1-2, with D maybe TRBD1 (5 bases). This CDR3 is 15 amino acids long. Trimming took off 5 bases at V and 6 bases at J, with 19 bases between the two ends. The chain's CDR3 is CASSTFPQDSHGYTF. The CDR3 DNA follows: TGTGCCAGCAGTACTTTCCCACAGGACTCCCATGGCTACACCTTC.

Within the sample, this clonotype is hyperexpanded. The genes are TRBV12-3 or TRBV12-4 and TRBJ1-2; no clear D gene. The CDR3 has 14 amino acids. V was clipped by 5 bases and J by 5 bases, with 15 bases between them. The CDR3, as DNA: TGTGCCAGCAGTCGGACCGGATTCGGGTATGGCTACACCTTC. Protein: CASSRTGFGYGYTF.

This clonotype is classed as hyperexpanded. This chain uses TRBV12-3 or TRBV12-4 with TRBJ1-2, with D uncertain. The V gene lost 4 bases and the J gene lost 0 bases, with 3 bases spanning the gap. The CDR3 contains 12 residues. The chain's CDR3 is CASSYTNYGYTF. CDR3 nucleotide sequence: TGTGCCAGCAGTTACACTAACTATGGCTACACCTTC.

The chain joins TRBV12-3 or TRBV12-4 to TRBJ1-2, with 7 positions matching TRBD1. The CDR3 loop spans 14 amino acids. The V segment lost 2 bases and the J segment 7 bases; nucleotides outside the gene matches: 7. DNA for the CDR3: TGTGCCAGCAGTTTAAACCGGGACAGCTCTGGCTACACCTTC. This codes for CASSLNRDSSGYTF.

This clonotype is medium-sized (0.01 to 0.1%) within its sample. The chain joins TRBV12-3 or TRBV12-4 to TRBJ1-2; D perhaps matches TRBD1 (5 bases). Trimming took 5 bases from V and 2 from J, leaving 9 bases between them. The CDR3 contains 13 residues. DNA of the CDR3: TGTGCCAGCAGTCGCCAGGGCAACTATGGCTACACCTTC. It is translated as CASSRQGNYGYTF.

The chain has TRBV12-3 or TRBV12-4 and TRBJ1-2; possible D gene TRBD1, 5 bases. Trimming cost V 1 base and J 8 bases, with 20 bases left between them. The CDR3 contains 16 residues. This CDR3 reads CASSLGYDGAERGYTF. In nucleotides, the CDR3 is TGTGCCAGCAGTTTAGGATATGACGGGGCAGAACGAGGCTACACCTTC.

The chain has TRBV12-3 or TRBV12-4 and TRBJ1-2; 9 bases match TRBD1. The CDR3 covers 12 residues. V was pared by 6 bases and J by 8 bases, with 4 bases of the junction left unmatched. The DNA for the CDR3 is TGTGCCAGCAGAGGGACAGGGAGAGGCTACACCTTC. Its protein is CASRGTGRGYTF.

By sample share, this clonotype is medium-sized. The gene calls are TRBV12-3 or TRBV12-4 and TRBJ1-2; D possibly corresponds to TRBD1 (6 bases). V was trimmed by 6 bases and J by 8 bases, leaving 13 bases between them. There are 12 residues in the CDR3. The CDR3 DNA sequence: TGTGCCAGCAGCTACAGGGAGTACGGCTACACCTTC. Protein product: CASSYREYGYTF.